The source of this T cell receptor beta chain is a study of shared clonotypes between healthy human individuals. Method: immunoSEQ multiplex PCR; TCRdb's copy keeps in-frame clones and lacks some. The sample consists of about 500,000 clones, roughly 80% of them appearing once. This CDR3 is 12 amino acids long. Per germline, CDR1 MNHEY and CDR2 SMNVEV (reference sequence). V lost 1 base and J lost 5, with 6 bases in between. Every donor, a Caucasian adult, lived in Nashville, Tennessee. The TCR sequence derives from a middle-aged woman in good health. Some clones in this sample may be carry-over from other donors' samples. Source material: PBMCs. The rearrangement uses TRBV27 and TRBJ2-7; D is possibly TRBD1 (5 bases). CDR3 sequence reads: CASSLWGDEQYF. Written as DNA, the CDR3 is TGTGCCAGCAGTTTATGGGGCGACGAGCAGTACTTC.